This T cell receptor beta chain was obtained from a study of beta chain features in type 1 diabetes (dated by TCRdb to between 2017 and 2018). Describing the broader study: Mean age, gender distribution, total cell number and subset yield were not different between patients and healthy donors. A total of roughly 100 million sorted cells were examined across all samples, and a strong correlation was observed between cell number per subset and RNA yield. In the study, recently diagnosed type 1 diabetes patients and matched healthy donors were compared on the TCRB repertoires of their sorted circulating CD4+ T cell subsets. Whereas all 30 or so donors provided naive and central memory subsets, regulatory and stem cell-like memory subsets were isolated from just 8 patients and roughly eight healthy donors.

Paper-wide results and their limitations: Because the HLA sub-analyses included only small numbers of individuals, any influence of HLA type on TCRB rearrangement was left unresolved. PCR may preferentially amplify shorter templates, but because patient and control samples were amplified and corrected together, any resulting skew would affect both groups equally. Sequencing cDNA rather than genomic DNA could over-represent highly expressing activated cells, although activation and CD3 levels did not differ between groups. The naive, central memory and regulatory TCRB repertoires appeared to resemble one another more closely among patients than among healthy donors. Type 1 diabetes patients showed a moderate but significant shortening of TCRB CDR3 length in all four CD4+ subsets. Fewer insertions and more nucleotide deletions at VDJ recombination sites were observed in patients with type 1 diabetes, implying thymic rearrangement abnormalities.

The entire amount of isolated RNA was reverse transcribed using the High Capacity cDNA Reverse Transcription Kit, so the sequenced TCRB transcripts were expressed ones. Naive, central memory and regulatory T cell samples underwent deep immunoSEQ sequencing, averaging roughly 3.4 million total reads per sample. After sorted cells were lysed in RLT buffer, RNA was extracted with DNase-treated RNeasy Micro or Mini kits, with the choice depending on cell number. Each cell subset was processed separately to prevent cross-contamination, with patient and healthy donor samples processed together. The immunoSEQ multiplex PCR was used to amplify TCRB sequences from cDNA, yielding 87-bp fragments that span the CDR3 region. Amplicons were sequenced on the Illumina HiSeq platform. As for the original processing: PCR bias was corrected computationally using synthetic template baselines, and reads within Hamming distance 2 were collapsed, with unmergeable singletons discarded. Reads were aligned against IMGT to assign V, D and J genes, CDR3 length and insertions or deletions at six rearrangement sites. Within each subset, clonotype counts were normalized to the number of sorted cells before true diversity and Gini coefficients were calculated with the tcR R package. Repertoire sharing was quantified using the overlap coefficient calculated on TCRB nucleotide sequences. Out-of-frame TCRB sequences from naive cells were analyzed as a proxy for the pre-selection repertoire. Held by TCRdb, this immuneACCESS table contains in-frame sequences only and omits some clones. Under half of the omission traces to an unresolved V gene where checked; the cause of the rest is unknown. From that table come the V and J calls and clone size; the DNA was used to work out D and trimming. This sample lists about 360,000 clones; roughly 12% were detected once. The top ten hold around 0.015% of the sample.

As regards this clone: What antigen it recognizes has not been identified. Base qualities are missing; no much larger clone stands one base away.

Counted from cysteine to phenylalanine, this CDR3 has 13 amino acids. CDR3 DNA is the only sequence kept; it has 39 bases, read in frame from the first base. V and J lose 5 bases and 11 bases, and a span of 19 bases separates them. The germline V gene encodes CDR1 LGHNA and CDR2 YNFKEQ. Each donor gave one peripheral blood draw, roughly 110 mL on average, collected into heparinised tubes. A BD FACSAria II and a panel including CD45RO, CCR7, CD25, CD127, CD95 and CD27 were used to sort naive, central memory, regulatory and stem cell-like memory CD4+ T cells. All sorted populations exceeded 95% purity. Right away, PBMCs were isolated by Lymphoprep density gradient centrifugation and were stained directly, with no culture step. So that batch effects would be minimized, each experiment stained and sorted samples in pairs, pairing one healthy donor with one patient.

The sequence is built from TRBV4-2 and TRBJ2-7; no confident D gene assignment can be made. The origin of this receptor is a man aged 18 to 29 in good health. What was sequenced was naive CD4+ T cells from blood. The cell subset or site tag for this specimen amounts to: true naive CD4+ T cells. The DNA is TGTGCCAGCAGCTCTTTCCAGGAAAATAAGGAGTACTTC. The resulting protein is CASSSFQENKEYF.